The T cell receptor (beta chain) described here comes from a study of cytomegalovirus exposure and HLA in healthy donors. General study findings and limits: Apparent HLA restriction characterized most CMV-associated TCR beta chains in a later analysis. Being productive about 87% or about 30% of the time was typical of most TCR beta V segments in an earlier analysis. A later analysis found common viral pathogens apparently linked to several of the most significant clusters.

This CDR3 is built from 14 residues. V lost 1 base and J lost 6; bases outside the gene matches: 1. Germline CDR1 reads KGHSH; CDR2 reads LQKENI. The PCR employed 60 Vbeta primers together with 13 Jbeta primers. Sequencing used immunoSEQ multiplex PCR; TCRdb keeps in-frame clones, though not all of them. The data contain over 100,000 clones, about 82% of them singletons. This clone occurred a few times. No antigen is known for it. The J gene is TRBJ2-2, the V gene TRBV18, with TRBD2 identical over 8 bases. This TCR came from a female donor in good health and CMV-seropositive. What was sequenced was PBMCs. The CDR3 DNA sequence: TGTGCCAGCTCACCACAGGGACTAGCCGGGGAGCTGTTTTTT. As protein: CASSPQGLAGELFF. Looking up the rest from reference TRBV18 and TRBJ2-2 gives the full variable domain: NAGVMQNPRHLVRRRGQEARLRCSPMKGHSHVYWYRQLPEEGLKFMVYLQKENIIDESGMPKERFSAEFPKEGPSILRIQQVVRGDSAAYFCASSPQGLAGELFFGEGSRLTVL.